This passage covers 9 T cell receptor beta chains from one sample sequenced in a study of blood T cell repertoires in COVID-19. Repertoires were generated with immunoSEQ multiplex PCR, while TCRdb's copy carries only in-frame clones and drops some. The sample yields roughly 370,000 clones, approximately 87% seen once. Input material: PBMCs or T cells enriched from blood (not recorded which). The receptors come from a woman in her forties or fifties who had recovered from COVID-19.

CDR3 amino acids: CASSYGTGDSYEQYF. CDR3 DNA sequence: TGTGCCAGCAGCTACGGGACAGGAGATTCCTACGAGCAGTACTTC. The chain employs TRBV5-5 and TRBJ2-7; TRBD1 aligns across 8 bases. Trimming took 3 bases from V and 1 from J; bases not matched to a gene: 6. The CDR3 is made up of 15 amino acids. CDR1 SGHKS and CDR2 YYEKEE come from the germline V gene (reference sequence). The whole variable domain, filled in from reference TRBV5-5 and TRBJ2-7, reads DAGVTQSPTHLIKTRGQQVTLRCSPISGHKSVSWYQQVLGQGPQFIFQYYEKEERGRGNFPDRFSARQFPNYSSELNVNALLLGDSALYLCASSYGTGDSYEQYFGPGTRLTVT.

This clone was detected only a few times. The chain's CDR3 is CAISELGQGEGYTF. As DNA, the CDR3 is TGTGCCATCAGTGAGTTGGGGCAGGGGGAAGGCTACACCTTC. The rearrangement uses TRBV10-3 and TRBJ1-2; 7 nucleotides agree with TRBD1. Germline CDR1 is ENHRY and CDR2 is SYGVKD. Trimming removed 1 base from V and 8 bases from J; junction bases left unmatched: 7. This CDR3 spans 14 amino acids.

The V gene is TRBV27, the J gene TRBJ2-7; 8 bases match TRBD1. CDR1 MNHEY and CDR2 SMNVEV come from the germline V gene (reference sequence). V trimming: 6 bases; J trimming: 3 bases; junction bases outside the gene matches: 4. The CDR3 length is 13 residues. CDR3 in amino acids: CASSLGQDYEQYF. The CDR3 DNA follows: TGTGCCAGCAGCCTGGGACAGGACTACGAGCAGTACTTC.

This sequence joins TRBV3-1 (or the pseudogene TRBV3-2) and TRBJ1-4, with a weak D call TRBD1 (5 bases). V shed 0 bases and J shed 8 bases, with 13 bases lying between them. CDR1 is LGHDT, CDR2 YNNKEL, per germline (reference sequence). This CDR3 spans 15 amino acids. In nucleotides, the CDR3 is TGTGCCAGCAGCCAAGATCAGGGTGTGTACGAAAAACTGTTTTTT. Residues: CASSQDQGVYEKLFF.

This clone was recorded only once. The V and J genes are TRBV12-3 or TRBV12-4 and TRBJ1-2; D unclear. The CDR3 has 12 residues. Between the trimmed V and J ends, which lost 0 bases and 8 bases, there was a span of 7 bases. DNA of the CDR3: TGTGCCAGCAGTTTAGCCGGGAGCGGCTACACCTTC. Protein sequence: CASSLAGSGYTF.

This chain joins TRBV7-8 and TRBJ1-5; no definite D call. The CDR3 is made up of 15 amino acids. The V and J ends lost 4 bases and 0 bases respectively, with 10 bases between them. The germline CDR1 and CDR2 sequences are SGHVS and FQNEAQ. The CDR3 DNA follows: TGTGCCAGCAGCTCCCCCCTATATAGCAATCAGCCCCAGCATTTT. This encodes CASSSPLYSNQPQHF.

CDR3 protein: CASRTGTDSYEQYF. The CDR3 DNA is TGTGCCAGCAGAACCGGGACTGATTCCTACGAGCAGTACTTC. V gene TRBV2 combines with J gene TRBJ2-7; TRBD2 might be the D (6 bases). Trimming stripped 6 bases from V and 1 base from J, with 13 bases between. The CDR3 totals 14 residues. Germline V gene data show CDR1 as SNHLY and CDR2 as FYNNEI.

The CDR3: CASRQITEAFF. CDR3 sequence (DNA): TGTGCCAGCAGACAGATCACTGAAGCTTTCTTT. The chain has TRBV28 and TRBJ1-1; D remains unclear. The CDR3 spans 11 residues. Per germline, CDR1 MDHEN and CDR2 SYDVKM. The ends were cut back, 6 bases at V and 4 bases at J, with 6 bases in the middle.

V gene TRBV27 combines with J gene TRBJ2-7; 7 nucleotides line up with TRBD1. Germline CDR1 MNHEY, CDR2 SMNVEV (reference sequence). The CDR3 length is 14 residues. With V trimmed by 0 bases and J by 4 bases, 3 bases remained unmatched. CDR3 sequence: CASSLSAGGYEQYF. The CDR3 DNA follows: TGTGCCAGCAGTTTATCGGCAGGGGGATACGAGCAGTACTTC.